Listed below are T cell receptor beta chains from one sample, sequenced in a study of cytomegalovirus exposure and HLA in healthy donors. Sequenced by immunoSEQ multiplex PCR; TCRdb stores in-frame clones only, minus some. The sample gives over 150,000 clones, about 76% of which show up once; about 2.4% is in the top ten. The specimen was PBMCs. These receptors were obtained from a woman aged 40-49 years in good health and CMV-seropositive. Both conserved end residues are part of each CDR3. D genes are given only for firm matches. Rows may omit the clone size; those that give it use once, few, many or a size class.

TRBJ1-2,-,-,TRBV7-2,CASSLRSTGQDYGYTF,TGTGCCAGCAGCTTACGAAGCACCGGACAAGACTATGGCTACACCTTC
TRBJ2-3,-,TRBD2,TRBV18,CASSRGLAGNTDTQYF,TGTGCCAGCTCACGAGGACTAGCGGGGAACACAGATACGCAGTATTTT
TRBJ1-1,-,-,TRBV7-9,CASSRTENTEAFF,TGTGCCAGCAGCCGTACAGAGAACACTGAAGCTTTCTTT
TRBJ1-4,-,-,TRBV5-1,CASRSTGLTNEKLFF,TGCGCCAGCAGATCAACAGGATTGACTAATGAAAAACTGTTTTTT
TRBJ2-1,-,-,TRBV6-6,CASSATGINYNEQFF,TGTGCCAGCAGTGCAACAGGGATCAACTACAATGAGCAGTTCTTC
TRBJ2-7,few,-,TRBV7-2,CASSLAIGRGYEQYF,TGTGCCAGCAGCTTAGCAATCGGCAGGGGCTACGAGCAGTACTTC
TRBJ2-7,once,TRBD2,TRBV27,CASSLGSGTTYEQYF,TGTGCCAGCAGTTTGGGTAGCGGGACTACCTACGAGCAGTACTTC
TRBJ2-2,-,-,TRBV18,CASSQALVSNTGELFF,TGTGCCAGCTCCCAGGCTTTGGTTTCGAACACCGGGGAGCTGTTTTTT
TRBJ2-7,-,-,TRBV14,CASSQFSRVYEQYF,TGTGCCAGCAGCCAATTTTCCAGGGTTTACGAGCAGTACTTC
TRBJ1-1,-,-,TRBV30,CAWTRNGDTEAFF,TGTGCCTGGACCCGGAACGGGGACACTGAAGCTTTCTTT
TRBJ1-3,-,-,TRBV18,CASSPGSAEGNTIYF,TGTGCCAGCTCACCCGGCAGTGCGGAGGGAAACACCATATATTTT
TRBJ2-2,once,-,TRBV19,CASRDMKNTGELFF,TGTGCCAGTAGGGACATGAAAAACACCGGGGAGCTGTTTTTT
TRBJ2-7,-,-,TRBV18,CASSPGQPNSYEQYF,TGTGCCAGCTCACCTGGACAACCCAACTCCTACGAGCAGTACTTC
TRBJ2-7,-,-,TRBV6-5,CASSPTRDSYEQYF,TGTGCCAGCAGTCCGACCAGGGATTCCTACGAGCAGTACTTC
TRBJ1-1,-,-,TRBV5-6,CASSLYRNAEAFF,TGTGCCAGCAGCTTGTACAGGAACGCTGAAGCTTTCTTT
TRBJ1-5,-,TRBD1,TRBV7-2,CASSMGQGSNQPQHF,TGTGCCAGCAGCATGGGACAGGGAAGTAATCAGCCCCAGCATTTT
TRBJ2-3,-,TRBD2,TRBV13,CASSRIAGGRPDTQYF,TGTGCCAGCAGCCGAATAGCGGGGGGGCGTCCAGATACGCAGTATTTT
TRBJ1-2,-,TRBD1,TRBV18,CASSPLDRGYGYTF,TGTGCCAGCTCACCCTTGGACAGGGGCTATGGCTACACCTTC
TRBJ2-7,-,TRBD2,TRBV5-4,CASSPVRGLGTRGFEQYF,TGTGCCAGCAGCCCAGTTCGGGGGTTAGGGACTAGGGGTTTCGAGCAGTACTTC
TRBJ1-4,once,-,TRBV7-2,CASSPRVYATNEKLFF,TGTGCCAGCAGCCCCCGCGTGTATGCAACTAATGAAAAACTGTTTTTT
TRBJ1-2,-,TRBD1,TRBV29-1,CSGGQGAGGYTF,TGCAGCGGGGGACAGGGGGCGGGGGGCTACACCTTC
TRBJ2-5,-,TRBD2,TRBV19,CASSQLAEQETQYF,TGTGCCAGTAGCCAACTAGCGGAGCAAGAGACCCAGTACTTC
TRBJ2-7,-,TRBD2,TRBV9,CASSVDDTPGREQYF,TGTGCCAGCAGCGTAGATGACACACCCGGGAGGGAGCAGTACTTC
TRBJ2-3,-,-,TRBV7-2,CASSPSGQAQYF,TGTGCCAGCAGCCCCTCAGGGCAGGCGCAGTATTTT
TRBJ2-1,-,TRBD2,TRBV7-2,CASSLGRTSNEQFF,TGTGCCAGCAGCTTAGGACGGACTAGCAATGAGCAGTTCTTC
TRBJ2-7,-,TRBD2,TRBV4-1,CASSLAGEREGLSYEQYF,TGCGCCAGCAGCCTCGCCGGTGAGCGGGAGGGCCTCTCCTACGAGCAGTACTTC
TRBJ1-1,-,TRBD1,TRBV5-1,CASSLAVGTGNTEAFF,TGCGCCAGCAGCTTGGCCGTTGGGACAGGGAACACTGAAGCTTTCTTT
TRBJ2-7,-,TRBD1,TRBV5-1,CASSFGGQGYTPQYF,TGCGCCAGCAGCTTTGGAGGACAGGGCTATACGCCGCAGTACTTC
TRBJ2-7,-,TRBD2,TRBV10-1,CASRQLAGVGRGEQYF,TGCGCCAGCAGACAACTAGCGGGAGTAGGTAGGGGCGAGCAGTACTTC
TRBJ2-5,once,TRBD2,TRBV4-3,CASSQLAGGLWETQYF,TGCGCCAGCAGCCAACTAGCGGGGGGCCTATGGGAGACCCAGTACTTC
TRBJ2-1,-,TRBD2,TRBV5-6,CASSLLAGAESYNEQFF,TGTGCCAGCAGCTTATTAGCGGGGGCCGAGTCCTACAATGAGCAGTTCTTC